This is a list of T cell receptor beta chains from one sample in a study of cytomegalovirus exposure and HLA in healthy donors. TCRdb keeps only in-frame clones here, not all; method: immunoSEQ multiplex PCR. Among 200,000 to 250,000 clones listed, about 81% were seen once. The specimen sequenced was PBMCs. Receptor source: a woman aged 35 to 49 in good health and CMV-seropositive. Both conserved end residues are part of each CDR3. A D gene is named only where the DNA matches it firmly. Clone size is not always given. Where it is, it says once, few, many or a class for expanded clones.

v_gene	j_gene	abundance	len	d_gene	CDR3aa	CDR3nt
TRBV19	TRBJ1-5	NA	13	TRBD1	CASRGQGNQPQHF	TGTGCCAGTAGGGGACAGGGCAATCAGCCCCAGCATTTT
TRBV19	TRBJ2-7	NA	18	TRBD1	CASSTWGTGDILTYEQYF	TGTGCCAGTAGTACTTGGGGGACAGGGGACATTCTTACCTACGAGCAGTACTTC
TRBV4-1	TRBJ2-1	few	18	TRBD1	CASSQPTPGQGSYNEQFF	TGCGCCAGCAGCCAACCGACCCCGGGACAGGGCTCCTACAATGAGCAGTTCTTC
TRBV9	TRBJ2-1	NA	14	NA	CASSQVGSYNEQFF	TGTGCCAGCAGCCAGGTTGGCTCCTACAATGAGCAGTTCTTC
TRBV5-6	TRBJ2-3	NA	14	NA	CASSLSGFADTQYF	TGTGCCAGCAGCTTGAGCGGGTTTGCAGATACGCAGTATTTT
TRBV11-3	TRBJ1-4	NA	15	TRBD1	CASSPPTGVNEKLFF	TGTGCCAGCAGCCCCCCGACAGGGGTTAATGAAAAACTGTTTTTT
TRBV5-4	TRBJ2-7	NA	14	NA	CASSYLGLTYEQYF	TGTGCCAGCAGCTACCTGGGACTTACCTACGAGCAGTACTTC
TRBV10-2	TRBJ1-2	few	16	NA	CASGSTEPSLNYGYTF	TGCGCCAGCGGATCGACAGAACCCAGCTTAAACTATGGCTACACCTTC
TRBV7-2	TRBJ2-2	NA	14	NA	CASIPGGFVGELFF	TGTGCCAGCATCCCAGGGGGGTTCGTCGGGGAGCTGTTTTTT
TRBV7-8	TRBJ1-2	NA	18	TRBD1	CASSPLRGQGGVRYGYTF	TGTGCCAGCAGCCCACTTAGGGGACAGGGAGGGGTTAGGTATGGCTACACCTTC
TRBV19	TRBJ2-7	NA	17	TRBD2	CASSITAGGLSSYEQYF	TGTGCCAGTAGTATAACGGCGGGGGGCCTTAGCTCCTACGAGCAGTACTTC
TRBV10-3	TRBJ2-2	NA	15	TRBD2	CAIRLAGEGTGELFF	TGTGCCATCAGATTAGCGGGAGAGGGAACCGGGGAGCTGTTTTTT
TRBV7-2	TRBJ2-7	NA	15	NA	CASSTSGWFSYEQYF	TGTGCCAGCAGCACCAGCGGGTGGTTCTCCTACGAGCAGTACTTC
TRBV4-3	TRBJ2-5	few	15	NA	CASSQDRGTPETQYF	TGCGCCAGCAGCCAAGATAGGGGGACCCCAGAGACCCAGTACTTC
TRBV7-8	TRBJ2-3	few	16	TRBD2	CASSSVRAGGADTQYF	TGTGCCAGCAGCTCCGTTCGGGCGGGAGGGGCAGATACGCAGTATTTT
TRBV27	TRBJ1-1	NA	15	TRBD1	CASSPLPRGLTEAFF	TGTGCCAGCAGTCCCCTCCCCAGGGGGCTGACTGAAGCTTTCTTT
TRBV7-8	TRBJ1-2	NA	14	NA	CASSLGAGWVGYTF	TGTGCCAGCAGCTTAGGCGCAGGTTGGGTCGGCTACACCTTC
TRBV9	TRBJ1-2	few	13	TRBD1	CASSGDRADRYTF	TGTGCCAGCAGCGGGGACAGGGCCGATCGCTACACCTTC
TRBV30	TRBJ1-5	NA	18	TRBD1	CAWREWTGGAGHNQPQHF	TGTGCCTGGAGAGAGTGGACAGGGGGCGCGGGTCACAATCAGCCCCAGCATTTT
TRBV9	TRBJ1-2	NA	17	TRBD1	CASSDDRGREKIYGYTF	TGTGCCAGCAGCGATGACAGGGGGCGCGAAAAAATCTATGGCTACACCTTC
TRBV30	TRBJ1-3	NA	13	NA	CAWIWSSGNTIYF	TGTGCCTGGATCTGGAGCTCTGGAAACACCATATATTTT
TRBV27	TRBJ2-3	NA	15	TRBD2	CASIPIAGVTDTQYF	TGTGCCAGCATCCCGATCGCGGGAGTAACAGATACGCAGTATTTT
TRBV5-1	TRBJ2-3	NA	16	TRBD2	CASSLSGGALQDTQYF	TGCGCCAGCAGCTTGAGCGGGGGGGCCCTCCAAGATACGCAGTATTTT
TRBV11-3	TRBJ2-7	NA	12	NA	CASSLVLYEQYF	TGTGCCAGCAGCTTAGTACTCTACGAGCAGTACTTC
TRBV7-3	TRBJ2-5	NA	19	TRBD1	CASSSTNNMGQALRETQYF	TGTGCCAGCAGCTCGACGAATAATATGGGACAGGCGCTACGAGAGACCCAGTACTTC
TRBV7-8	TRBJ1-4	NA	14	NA	CASSLSRGNEKLFF	TGTGCCAGCAGCTTAAGCAGGGGCAATGAAAAACTGTTTTTT
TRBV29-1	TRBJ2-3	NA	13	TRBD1	CSVEETGADTQYF	TGCAGCGTTGAAGAAACAGGGGCAGATACGCAGTATTTT
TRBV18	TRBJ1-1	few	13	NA	CASTRTENTEAFF	TGTGCCAGCACTCGGACAGAGAACACTGAAGCTTTCTTT
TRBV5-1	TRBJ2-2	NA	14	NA	CASQNRENTGELFF	TGCGCCAGCCAAAACAGGGAGAACACCGGGGAGCTGTTTTTT
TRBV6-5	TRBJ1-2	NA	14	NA	CASSYSQGFYGYTF	TGTGCCAGCAGTTACTCCCAGGGGTTCTATGGCTACACCTTC
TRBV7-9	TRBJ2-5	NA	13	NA	CSSSLFRRETQYF	TGTTCCAGCAGCTTATTCAGAAGAGAGACCCAGTACTTC
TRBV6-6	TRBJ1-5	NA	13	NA	CASRDTKNQPQHF	TGTGCCAGTAGGGACACCAAAAATCAGCCCCAGCATTTT
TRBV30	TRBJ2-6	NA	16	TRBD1	CSLEGRGLPGANVLTF	TGTTCCCTAGAAGGCAGGGGGTTGCCTGGGGCCAACGTCCTGACTTTC
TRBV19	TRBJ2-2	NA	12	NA	CASSTSTGELFF	TGTGCCAGTAGTACCTCCACCGGGGAGCTGTTTTTT
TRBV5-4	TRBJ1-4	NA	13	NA	CASSLTLGEKLFF	TGTGCCAGCAGCTTGACCCTAGGAGAAAAACTGTTTTTT
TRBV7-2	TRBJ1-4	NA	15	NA	CASRSTGATNEKLFF	TGTGCCAGCAGATCGACAGGTGCAACTAATGAAAAACTGTTTTTT
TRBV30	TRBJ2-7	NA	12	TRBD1	CAWSFTGVEQYF	TGTGCCTGGAGTTTTACAGGGGTCGAGCAGTACTTC
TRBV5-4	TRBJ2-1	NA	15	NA	CASSLGAGVDNEQFF	TGTGCCAGCAGCTTGGGGGCAGGGGTGGACAATGAGCAGTTCTTC
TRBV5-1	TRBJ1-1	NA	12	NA	CASSPGYTEAFF	TGCGCCAGCAGCCCAGGGTACACTGAAGCTTTCTTT
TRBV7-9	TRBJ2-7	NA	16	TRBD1	CASSALGQARDFEQYF	TGTGCCAGCAGCGCCCTGGGACAGGCTCGGGATTTCGAGCAGTACTTC
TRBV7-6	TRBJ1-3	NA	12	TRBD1	CASSHRGGTIYF	TGTGCCAGCAGCCACAGGGGAGGCACCATATATTTT
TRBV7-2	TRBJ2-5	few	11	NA	CASSLQETQYF	TGTGCCAGCAGCCTCCAAGAGACCCAGTACTTC
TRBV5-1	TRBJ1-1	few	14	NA	CASSPMTVNTEAFF	TGCGCCAGCAGCCCGATGACAGTGAACACTGAAGCTTTCTTT
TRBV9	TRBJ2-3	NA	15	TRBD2	CASSVVSSGGDTQYF	TGTGCCAGCAGCGTAGTAAGCTCCGGGGGGGATACGCAGTATTTT
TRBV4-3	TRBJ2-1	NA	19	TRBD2	CASSQKGTSGGSSYNEQFF	TGCGCCAGCAGCCAAAAAGGGACTAGCGGGGGGAGCTCCTACAATGAGCAGTTCTTC
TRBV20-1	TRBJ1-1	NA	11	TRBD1	CSALGQGKAFF	TGCAGTGCCCTCGGACAGGGGAAAGCTTTCTTT
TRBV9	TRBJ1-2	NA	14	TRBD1	CASSVTGTGGGYTF	TGTGCCAGCAGCGTAACCGGGACAGGGGGTGGCTACACCTTC
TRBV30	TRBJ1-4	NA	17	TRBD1	CAWSTGAHLTANEKLFF	TGTGCCTGGAGTACAGGGGCTCACCTTACCGCGAATGAAAAACTGTTTTTT
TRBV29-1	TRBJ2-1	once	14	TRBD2	CSVDMGGPRNEQFF	TGCAGCGTTGATATGGGAGGGCCAAGGAATGAGCAGTTCTTC
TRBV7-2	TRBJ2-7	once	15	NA	CASSAGLQGTYEQYF	TGTGCCAGCAGCGCCGGGCTGCAGGGGACCTACGAGCAGTACTTC
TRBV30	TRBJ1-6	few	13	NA	CAWSPQTVRRPSF	TGTGCCTGGAGCCCTCAGACAGTCCGACGGCCTAGCTTT
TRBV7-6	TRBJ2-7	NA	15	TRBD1	CASSFGTGPFYEQYF	TGTGCCAGCAGCTTCGGGACAGGGCCTTTCTACGAGCAGTACTTC
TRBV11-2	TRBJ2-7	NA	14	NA	CASSPPRGAYEQYF	TGTGCCAGCAGTCCTCCCAGGGGCGCCTACGAGCAGTACTTC